These 10 T cell receptor beta chains were all obtained from the same sample, sequenced in a study of chemoradiotherapy in HPV16-positive cancers (dated by TCRdb to between 2022 and 2023). The library was made by the immunoSEQ multiplex PCR assay. The clones in this table, taken by TCRdb from immuneACCESS, are in-frame only. Not every clone is retained; where verified, under half of the shortfall comes from an unresolved V gene, and the cause of the rest is unknown. This sample gives some 1,300 clones in total; 81% of them show up just once. Over 13% of the sample is in the top ten clones. This material consisted of tumor tissue, taken from a patient who underwent chemoradiotherapy. The origin of the receptors is a human donor with HPV-associated anogenital cancer.

This chain connects TRBV7-6 to TRBJ2-3; a possible D gene is TRBD2 (5 bases). CDR1 and CDR2 from the germline V gene are SGHVS and FNYEAQ. Trimming pared 2 bases from V and 2 bases from J, leaving 11 bases between. CDR3 length: 15 residues. The DNA of the CDR3 is TGTGCCAGCAGCTTAACCGGGAAATTCACAGATACGCAGTATTTT. Its protein is CASSLTGKFTDTQYF. The full variable domain, with the rest looked up from reference TRBV7-6 and TRBJ2-3, is GAGVSQSPRYKVTKRGQDVALRCDPISGHVSLYWYRQALGQGPEFLTYFNYEAQQDKSGLPNDRFSAERPEGSISTLTIQRTEQRDSAMYRCASSLTGKFTDTQYFGPGTRLTVL.

The chain combines TRBV6-1 with TRBJ2-5, with TRBD1 matching 9 bases. Matching the DNA end better, TRBJ2-7 makes the J call doubtful. Germline V gives CDR1 MNHNS, CDR2 SASEGT. The CDR3 contains 16 residues. The CDR3 bases are TGTGCCAGCAGTGAATTACCCGGGACAGGGACTTACGAGCAGTACTTC. Its protein product is CASSELPGTGTYEQYF.

The J gene is TRBJ2-6, the V gene TRBV15; perhaps TRBD1 as D (6 bases). The germline V and J ends were trimmed by 1 base and 1 base, with 17 bases remaining between them. The CDR3 contains 19 residues. Germline assignment: CDR1 LNHNV and CDR2 YYDKDF (reference sequence). The CDR3 bases are TGTGCCACCAGCAGAGGTGTGGGGGCCGTTGGGTCTGGGGCCAACGTCCTGACTTTC. It yields the protein CATSRGVGAVGSGANVLTF.

The chain employs TRBV5-6 and TRBJ2-7; the match to TRBD2 covers 9 bases. In germline, CDR1 is SGHDT, CDR2 YYEEEE. This CDR3 region has 15 residues. V shed 2 bases and J 2 bases; nucleotides not matched to a gene: 5. CDR3 nucleotide sequence: TGTGCCAGCAGCTTCAGGGCTAGCGGGACCTACGAGCAGTACTTC. Protein sequence: CASSFRASGTYEQYF.

This chain links TRBV11-3 with TRBJ1-2, with a possible D match to TRBD1 (6 bases). The length of the CDR3 is 13 residues. The V and J ends lost 6 bases and 5 bases respectively, with 13 bases between them. Germline V gene data show CDR1 as SGHNT and CDR2 as YENEEA. The CDR3 reads CASSPTGSYGYTF. The CDR3 nucleotides read TGTGCCAGCAGTCCCACAGGGTCGTATGGCTACACCTTC.

The V and J genes are TRBV25-1 and TRBJ1-1; the match to TRBD1 covers 8 bases. CDR3 length equals 14 residues. The J segment lost 7 bases and the V segment lost 6 bases, leaving 10 bases of the junction unmatched. CDR1 MGHDK and CDR2 SYGVNS come from the germline V gene. The CDR3 sequence is CASSWITGGGEAFF. The CDR3 coding sequence is TGTGCCAGCAGCTGGATCACAGGGGGGGGTGAAGCTTTCTTT.

The rearrangement links TRBV6-4 to TRBJ2-3, with D perhaps matching TRBD1 or TRBD2 (5 bases each). The length of the CDR3 is 13 residues. The germline V gene encodes CDR1 MRHNA and CDR2 SNTAGT. Trimming removed 6 bases from V and 3 bases from J, with 10 bases in between. DNA for the CDR3: TGTGCCAGCAGCCGGGACGAGACAGATACGCAGTATTTT. Translation gives CASSRDETDTQYF.

Turning to this clone: Other DNA sequences within the sample encode an identical CDR3. The chain combines TRBV2 with TRBJ2-1; a weak D match, TRBD2 (5 bases). Trimming removed 3 bases from V and 7 bases from J, with 7 bases in between. The germline CDR1 and CDR2 sequences are SNHLY and FYNNEI. The CDR3 extends over 12 amino acids. In nucleotides, the CDR3 is TGTGCCAGCAGTGACGGGGTGAATGAGCAGTTCTTC. Protein: CASSDGVNEQFF.

This clone was detected a few times. This rearrangement joins TRBV5-4 to TRBJ2-1; 11 nucleotides match TRBD2. V lost 4 bases, J lost 4 bases, and 7 bases stayed unmatched. This CDR3 contains 16 residues. Germline V gives CDR1 SGHNT, CDR2 YYREEE (reference sequence). CDR3 in DNA: TGTGCCAGCAGCCCGACGACTAGCGGGATTTACAATGAGCAGTTCTTC. Residues: CASSPTTSGIYNEQFF.

This clone was found once. The chain joins TRBV28 to TRBJ2-7; 9 positions match TRBD1. Germline V lookup: CDR1 MDHEN, CDR2 SYDVKM. The CDR3 is made up of 15 amino acids. V was pared by 3 bases and J by 4 bases, with 7 bases of the junction left unmatched. CDR3 sequence: CASSLGTGFVYEQYF. The CDR3 region has the DNA TGTGCCAGCAGTTTGGGGACAGGGTTCGTATACGAGCAGTACTTC. Together with reference TRBV28 and TRBJ2-7, the CDR3 gives the full variable domain: DVKVTQSSRYLVKRTGEKVFLECVQDMDHENMFWYRQDPGLGLRLIYFSYDVKMKEKGDIPEGYSVSREKKERFSLILESASTNQTSMYLCASSLGTGFVYEQYFGPGTRLTVT.